Listed below are T cell receptor beta chains from one sample, sequenced in a study of a mutant IDH1 vaccine in newly diagnosed glioma. Their antigens are not known. Clones were read by immunoSEQ multiplex PCR, and TCRdb kept only the in-frame ones, dropping some. The sample carries tens of thousands of clones, about 70% recorded once. Sequences were derived from peripheral blood mononuclear cells (PBMCs), sampled from a glioma patient whose treatment included an IDH1 peptide vaccine. The receptors come from a young man with glioma. Some clones in this sample may be carry-over from other donors' samples. CDR3s include the opening cysteine and the closing phenylalanine or tryptophan. The D gene is left open where the match is weak. Clone size is given for some rows only: seen once, a few or many times, or a class if the clone is expanded.

D gene: .; clone size: .; V gene: TRBV27; J gene: TRBJ1-5; CDR3 protein: CASRREVSGPQHF; CDR3 DNA: TGTGCCAGCAGAAGAGAGGTTTCAGGGCCCCAGCATTTT
D gene: .; clone size: few; V gene: TRBV30; J gene: TRBJ1-5; CDR3 protein: CACITGGGQPQHF; CDR3 DNA: TGTGCCTGCATCACGGGGGGAGGTCAGCCCCAGCATTTT
D gene: .; clone size: .; V gene: TRBV7-9; J gene: TRBJ2-7; CDR3 protein: CASSFSRGGATYEQYF; CDR3 DNA: TGTGCCAGCAGTTTCTCACGCGGGGGCGCGACCTACGAGCAGTACTTC
D gene: .; clone size: .; V gene: TRBV5-1; J gene: TRBJ2-7; CDR3 protein: CASSLLWGVSYEQYF; CDR3 DNA: TGCGCCAGCAGCTTGTTGTGGGGGGTCTCCTACGAGCAGTACTTC
D gene: .; clone size: .; V gene: TRBV28; J gene: TRBJ1-3; CDR3 protein: CASTRRGASGNTIYF; CDR3 DNA: TGTGCCAGCACCCGCCGAGGGGCCTCTGGAAACACCATATATTTT
D gene: TRBD1; clone size: .; V gene: TRBV23-1; J gene: TRBJ2-7; CDR3 protein: CASSQRDRGPYEQYF; CDR3 DNA: TGCGCCAGCAGTCAACGGGACAGGGGGCCCTACGAGCAGTACTTC
D gene: TRBD1; clone size: few; V gene: TRBV6-5; J gene: TRBJ1-6; CDR3 protein: CASRTRQGAHPLHF; CDR3 DNA: TGTGCCAGCAGGACAAGACAGGGGGCACATCCCCTCCACTTT
D gene: .; clone size: few; V gene: TRBV5-4; J gene: TRBJ1-1; CDR3 protein: CASSSTANTEAFF; CDR3 DNA: TGTGCCAGCAGTTCCACAGCGAACACTGAAGCTTTCTTT
D gene: .; clone size: .; V gene: TRBV7-9; J gene: TRBJ2-2; CDR3 protein: CASSPSDLGTGELFF; CDR3 DNA: TGTGCCAGCAGCCCTTCGGACTTGGGGACCGGGGAGCTGTTTTTT
D gene: .; clone size: few; V gene: TRBV7-6; J gene: TRBJ2-2; CDR3 protein: CASRYDSAGELFF; CDR3 DNA: TGTGCCAGCCGGTATGATTCCGCCGGGGAGCTGTTTTTT
D gene: .; clone size: .; V gene: TRBV30; J gene: TRBJ1-5; CDR3 protein: CAWSDGYNQPQHF; CDR3 DNA: TGTGCCTGGAGTGATGGGTATAATCAGCCCCAGCATTTT
D gene: .; clone size: few; V gene: TRBV7-9; J gene: TRBJ2-3; CDR3 protein: CASSLEGGIDTQYF; CDR3 DNA: TGTGCCAGCAGCTTAGAAGGGGGAATAGATACGCAGTATTTT
D gene: .; clone size: .; V gene: TRBV9; J gene: TRBJ1-1; CDR3 protein: CASSPREANTEAFF; CDR3 DNA: TGTGCCAGCAGCCCCCGGGAGGCTAACACTGAAGCTTTCTTT
D gene: .; clone size: .; V gene: TRBV2; J gene: TRBJ1-3; CDR3 protein: CASSEETVSGNTIYF; CDR3 DNA: TGTGCCAGCAGTGAGGAGACGGTCTCTGGAAACACCATATATTTT
D gene: TRBD2; clone size: .; V gene: TRBV11-2; J gene: TRBJ2-2; CDR3 protein: CASSPLAGWSRTGELFF; CDR3 DNA: TGTGCCAGCTCCCCCCTAGCGGGATGGTCGCGCACCGGGGAGCTGTTTTTT
D gene: .; clone size: .; V gene: TRBV2; J gene: TRBJ1-1; CDR3 protein: CASSSQLNTEAFF; CDR3 DNA: TGTGCCAGCAGTTCACAGCTGAACACTGAAGCTTTCTTT
D gene: TRBD2; clone size: .; V gene: TRBV7-9; J gene: TRBJ2-5; CDR3 protein: CASSLGTIQETQYF; CDR3 DNA: TGTGCCAGCAGCCTCGGGACTATCCAAGAGACCCAGTACTTC
D gene: .; clone size: .; V gene: TRBV28; J gene: TRBJ2-5; CDR3 protein: CASSLERAYQETQYF; CDR3 DNA: TGTGCCAGCAGTTTAGAGCGGGCCTACCAAGAGACCCAGTACTTC
D gene: .; clone size: .; V gene: TRBV19; J gene: TRBJ2-2; CDR3 protein: CASSIVQGLLFF; CDR3 DNA: TGTGCCAGTAGTATCGTGCAGGGTTTGCTGTTTTTT
D gene: .; clone size: .; V gene: TRBV7-9; J gene: TRBJ1-1; CDR3 protein: CASSLKGMESTEAFF; CDR3 DNA: TGTGCCAGCAGCCTGAAAGGGATGGAAAGCACTGAAGCTTTCTTT
D gene: TRBD1; clone size: .; V gene: TRBV30; J gene: TRBJ1-6; CDR3 protein: CAWSQGGALVNSPLHF; CDR3 DNA: TGTGCCTGGAGTCAGGGGGGGGCGCTAGTGAATTCACCCCTCCACTTT
D gene: .; clone size: .; V gene: TRBV7-9; J gene: TRBJ1-5; CDR3 protein: CASSPPGQPQHF; CDR3 DNA: TGTGCCAGCAGCCCTCCCGGTCAGCCCCAGCATTTT
D gene: .; clone size: .; V gene: TRBV27; J gene: TRBJ1-5; CDR3 protein: CASRGRNQPQHF; CDR3 DNA: TGTGCCAGCAGGGGCAGGAATCAGCCCCAGCATTTT
D gene: .; clone size: .; V gene: TRBV11-3; J gene: TRBJ2-2; CDR3 protein: CASSTPTTGTGELFF; CDR3 DNA: TGTGCCAGCAGCACCCCAACTACAGGAACCGGGGAGCTGTTTTTT
D gene: .; clone size: .; V gene: TRBV28; J gene: TRBJ1-1; CDR3 protein: CASSLATEAFF; CDR3 DNA: TGTGCCAGCAGTTTAGCTACTGAAGCTTTCTTT
D gene: .; clone size: few; V gene: TRBV2; J gene: TRBJ1-5; CDR3 protein: CASSGLGAGRQPQHF; CDR3 DNA: TGTGCCAGCAGTGGCTTGGGGGCAGGAAGACAGCCCCAGCATTTT
D gene: .; clone size: few; V gene: TRBV5-1; J gene: TRBJ2-7; CDR3 protein: CASSYEPTVTNEQYF; CDR3 DNA: TGCGCCAGCAGCTACGAACCGACAGTTACCAACGAGCAGTACTTC
D gene: .; clone size: .; V gene: TRBV9; J gene: TRBJ2-6; CDR3 protein: CASSVEPGGANVLTF; CDR3 DNA: TGTGCCAGCAGCGTAGAGCCAGGGGGGGCCAACGTCCTGACTTTC
D gene: TRBD1; clone size: once; V gene: TRBV6-6; J gene: TRBJ2-2; CDR3 protein: CASIYRGPGELFF; CDR3 DNA: TGTGCCAGCATTTACAGGGGGCCCGGGGAGCTGTTTTTT
D gene: .; clone size: .; V gene: TRBV19; J gene: TRBJ2-5; CDR3 protein: CASSIGGVEETQYF; CDR3 DNA: TGTGCCAGTAGTATAGGCGGGGTTGAAGAGACCCAGTACTTC
D gene: .; clone size: .; V gene: TRBV19; J gene: TRBJ2-1; CDR3 protein: CASRPGGGEQFF; CDR3 DNA: TGTGCCAGTCGTCCCGGCGGCGGTGAGCAGTTCTTC
D gene: .; clone size: .; V gene: TRBV18; J gene: TRBJ2-5; CDR3 protein: CASSPGIQETQYF; CDR3 DNA: TGTGCCAGCTCACCTGGAATCCAAGAGACCCAGTACTTC
D gene: TRBD1; clone size: .; V gene: TRBV19; J gene: TRBJ1-5; CDR3 protein: CASTLSGGRGNQPQHF; CDR3 DNA: TGTGCCAGTACCCTCTCAGGGGGCCGGGGCAATCAGCCCCAGCATTTT
D gene: .; clone size: .; V gene: TRBV6-6; J gene: TRBJ2-7; CDR3 protein: CASSFSAQGGQYF; CDR3 DNA: TGTGCCAGCAGTTTTTCCGCCCAGGGCGGGCAGTACTTC
D gene: .; clone size: .; V gene: TRBV5-4; J gene: TRBJ2-5; CDR3 protein: CASSPGETQYF; CDR3 DNA: TGTGCCAGCAGCCCTGGAGAGACCCAGTACTTC
D gene: .; clone size: .; V gene: TRBV15; J gene: TRBJ1-1; CDR3 protein: CATSRDSRNTEAFF; CDR3 DNA: TGTGCCACCAGCAGAGACAGCCGGAACACTGAAGCTTTCTTT
D gene: .; clone size: .; V gene: TRBV6-6; J gene: TRBJ2-1; CDR3 protein: CASSYGNEQFF; CDR3 DNA: TGTGCCAGCAGTTACGGGAATGAGCAGTTCTTC
D gene: TRBD1; clone size: few; V gene: TRBV10-1; J gene: TRBJ1-4; CDR3 protein: CASRDRENEKLFF; CDR3 DNA: TGCGCCAGCCGGGACAGAGAAAATGAAAAACTGTTTTTT
D gene: .; clone size: .; V gene: TRBV27; J gene: TRBJ2-7; CDR3 protein: CASTHDAGGGRYEQYF; CDR3 DNA: TGTGCCAGCACCCACGATGCAGGGGGGGGTCGCTACGAGCAGTACTTC
D gene: .; clone size: .; V gene: TRBV15; J gene: TRBJ1-2; CDR3 protein: CATSRGDTTTYGYTF; CDR3 DNA: TGTGCCACCAGCAGAGGGGACACTACTACCTATGGCTACACCTTC
D gene: .; clone size: few; V gene: TRBV7-9; J gene: TRBJ1-5; CDR3 protein: CASSTDSNQPQHF; CDR3 DNA: TGTGCCAGCAGTACGGACAGCAATCAGCCCCAGCATTTT
D gene: TRBD2; clone size: few; V gene: TRBV7-6; J gene: TRBJ2-7; CDR3 protein: CASSLGGGRSYEQYF; CDR3 DNA: TGTGCCAGCAGCTTAGGGGGGGGAAGATCCTACGAGCAGTACTTC
D gene: TRBD1; clone size: .; V gene: TRBV5-1; J gene: TRBJ1-1; CDR3 protein: CASSYGQGEAFF; CDR3 DNA: TGCGCCAGCAGCTACGGACAGGGTGAAGCTTTCTTT
D gene: .; clone size: few; V gene: TRBV30; J gene: TRBJ1-5; CDR3 protein: CAWSVDGNQPQHF; CDR3 DNA: TGTGCCTGGAGTGTTGATGGCAATCAGCCCCAGCATTTT
D gene: .; clone size: .; V gene: TRBV4-1; J gene: TRBJ1-5; CDR3 protein: CASSQTPRTAYQPQHF; CDR3 DNA: TGCGCCAGCAGCCAAACCCCCCGGACAGCTTATCAGCCCCAGCATTTT
D gene: .; clone size: .; V gene: TRBV18; J gene: TRBJ2-6; CDR3 protein: CASSPAGGGANVLTF; CDR3 DNA: TGTGCCAGCTCACCGGCAGGCGGTGGGGCCAACGTCCTGACTTTC
D gene: TRBD2; clone size: few; V gene: TRBV7-9; J gene: TRBJ2-5; CDR3 protein: CASSGRRGVKETQYF; CDR3 DNA: TGTGCCAGCAGCGGCCGGCGGGGGGTGAAAGAGACCCAGTACTTC
D gene: TRBD1; clone size: .; V gene: TRBV11-2; J gene: TRBJ1-4; CDR3 protein: CASRRTGDGVKLFF; CDR3 DNA: TGTGCCAGCCGCCGGACAGGGGATGGTGTAAAACTGTTTTTT
D gene: .; clone size: .; V gene: TRBV29-1; J gene: TRBJ1-1; CDR3 protein: CSVEWGLNTEAFF; CDR3 DNA: TGCAGCGTTGAATGGGGGCTGAACACTGAAGCTTTCTTT
D gene: TRBD1; clone size: .; V gene: TRBV15; J gene: TRBJ2-3; CDR3 protein: CATSPGDREADTQYF; CDR3 DNA: TGTGCCACCAGCCCGGGGGACAGGGAGGCAGATACGCAGTATTTT
D gene: TRBD2; clone size: .; V gene: TRBV9; J gene: TRBJ2-2; CDR3 protein: CASSVRGDLTGELFF; CDR3 DNA: TGTGCCAGCAGCGTTCGGGGGGACCTCACCGGGGAGCTGTTTTTT
D gene: .; clone size: few; V gene: TRBV29-1; J gene: TRBJ1-1; CDR3 protein: CSVEGMNTEAFF; CDR3 DNA: TGCAGCGTTGAAGGGATGAACACTGAAGCTTTCTTT
D gene: .; clone size: .; V gene: TRBV7-9; J gene: TRBJ2-2; CDR3 protein: CASWSGELFF; CDR3 DNA: TGTGCCAGCTGGTCTGGGGAGCTGTTTTTT
D gene: .; clone size: few; V gene: TRBV11-3; J gene: TRBJ2-2; CDR3 protein: CASSLRGTGELFF; CDR3 DNA: TGTGCCAGCAGCTTACGGGGAACCGGGGAGCTGTTTTTT
D gene: .; clone size: .; V gene: TRBV29-1; J gene: TRBJ1-1; CDR3 protein: CSVRVGAGSTEAFF; CDR3 DNA: TGCAGCGTTCGAGTCGGGGCAGGTAGCACTGAAGCTTTCTTT
D gene: .; clone size: .; V gene: TRBV21-1; J gene: TRBJ2-5; CDR3 protein: CASSKKPGGPGEETQYF; CDR3 DNA: TGTGCCAGCAGCAAAAAACCCGGGGGCCCGGGGGAAGAGACCCAGTACTTC
D gene: .; clone size: .; V gene: TRBV10-3; J gene: TRBJ2-1; CDR3 protein: CAISEGLATQWGVDNDEQFF; CDR3 DNA: TGTGCCATCAGTGAAGGCCTAGCAACCCAGTGGGGGGTGGACAATGATGAGCAGTTCTTC